The 17 T cell receptor beta chains below were found in one sample sequenced in a study of cytomegalovirus exposure and HLA in healthy donors. Only in-frame clones appear in the TCRdb table, and some are missing; sequencing was by immunoSEQ multiplex PCR. The profile shows approximately 150,000 clones, approximately 93% of them singletons. Sequencing was carried out using PBMCs. These TCRs come from a man younger than 35 in good health and CMV-seronegative.

The V gene is TRBV12-1, the J gene TRBJ2-5; the DNA was not compared with TRBD2, the D call given in the table. TRBV12-1 is a pseudogene segment. The CDR3 covers 19 residues. The CDR3 loop is CASSLTRTRALKYQETQYF. The DNA of the CDR3 is TGTGCCAGCAGCTTAACTAGGACGCGGGCCCTAAAGTACCAAGAGACCCAGTACTTC.

The V and J genes are TRBV9 and TRBJ1-2, with 7 bases fitting TRBD1. Per the germline V gene, CDR1 is SGDLS and CDR2 is YYNGEE. CDR3 length: 20 residues. J gave up 4 bases and V 2 bases, and 23 bases lay outside the gene matches. The CDR3 is CASSVASNGDSIRSGYGYTF. In DNA form, the CDR3 reads TGTGCCAGCAGCGTTGCCAGCAATGGGGACAGTATTCGGTCGGGCTATGGCTACACCTTC.

The chain couples TRBV6-1 to TRBJ2-3; the match to TRBD2 covers 8 bases. Losses at the gene ends were 8 bases for V and 2 bases for J; bases not matched to a gene: 6. The germline V gene has CDR1 MNHNS and CDR2 SASEGT. This CDR3 comprises 14 residues. The CDR3 DNA sequence: TGTGCCAGCGAGGAGCGGGGGAACACAGATACGCAGTATTTT. The encoded protein is CASEERGNTDTQYF.

V is TRBV9 and J is TRBJ1-1, with D unresolved. V was pared by 3 bases and J by 3 bases, with 9 bases between. The CDR3 covers 13 residues. Germline CDR1 is SGDLS and CDR2 is YYNGEE. The CDR3 region is CASSGRRDTEAFF. CDR3 nucleotide sequence: TGTGCCAGCAGCGGACGGAGGGACACTGAAGCTTTCTTT.

The chain has TRBV19 and TRBJ2-1; 7 positions agree with TRBD1. This CDR3 comprises 16 residues. V shed 1 base, J shed 8 bases, and the junction held 11 bases outside the gene matches. CDR1 and CDR2 from the germline V gene are LNHDA and SQIVND (reference sequence). The CDR3 DNA reads as TGTGCCAGTAGTATAGCGACAGGGATTCGGGCGTATGAGCAGTTCTTC. Translation gives CASSIATGIRAYEQFF.

The rearrangement links TRBV10-3 to TRBJ1-1; TRBD1 agrees at 7 bases. This CDR3 has 17 residues. The J segment lost 3 bases and the V segment lost 4 bases, leaving 14 bases of the junction unmatched. CDR1 and CDR2 (germline): ENHRY, SYGVKD. The DNA of the CDR3 is TGTGCCATCAGTGTCAGCGATGCAGGGGGTTCCCACACTGAAGCTTTCTTT. Residues: CAISVSDAGGSHTEAFF.

The chain is built from TRBV30 and TRBJ1-1, with D hard to call. V was trimmed by 2 bases and J by 5 bases, leaving 12 bases between them. This CDR3 is 13 amino acids long. The germline V gene encodes CDR1 GTSNPN and CDR2 SVGIG (reference sequence). Here the CDR3 reads CAWSRPGLTEAFF. The CDR3 bases are TGTGCCTGGAGTCGGCCGGGTTTAACTGAAGCTTTCTTT.

The chain is built from TRBV6-6 and TRBJ2-1, with D perhaps matching TRBD1 (6 bases). This CDR3 comprises 12 residues. CDR1 and CDR2 from the germline V gene are MNHNY and SVGAGI (reference sequence). The V gene lost 6 bases and the J gene lost 15 bases, with 18 bases spanning the gap. The CDR3 nucleotides read TGTGCCAGCAGCAACGGGAACAGGGCGCGGTTCTTC. This encodes CASSNGNRARFF.

This sequence joins TRBV9 and TRBJ1-6; 9 nucleotides agree with TRBD1. The CDR3 spans 17 residues. V shed 4 bases, J shed 7 bases, and the junction held 12 bases outside the gene matches. Germline values: CDR1 SGDLS, CDR2 YYNGEE. The CDR3 is CASSPWDRVFENSPLHF. The CDR3 bases are TGTGCCAGCAGCCCCTGGGACAGGGTCTTCGAGAATTCACCCCTCCACTTT.

This clone was observed a handful of times. V and J are TRBV6-1 and TRBJ1-2; D not certain. From germline, CDR1 is MNHNS and CDR2 SASEGT. Trimming shortened V by 5 bases and J by 6 bases, and 13 bases separated the two germline ends. This CDR3 region has 13 residues. CDR3 nucleotides: TGTGCCAGCAGTTCTGACGGGATAGATGGCTACACCTTC. Translation gives CASSSDGIDGYTF.

This chain uses TRBV30 with TRBJ1-5; TRBD1 is a possible D gene (6 bases). CDR1 GTSNPN and CDR2 SVGIG come from the germline V gene (reference sequence). CDR3 length: 13 amino acids. V lost 4 bases to trimming and J lost 5 bases, with 12 bases between them. The CDR3 sequence: CAWNGGGDQPQHF. The CDR3 DNA follows: TGTGCCTGGAACGGGGGGGGCGATCAGCCCCAGCATTTT.

In nucleotides, the CDR3 is TGTGCCAGCAGCTTAACCGTAGCGGGGGCCCAAGAGACCCAGTACTTC. Its protein is CASSLTVAGAQETQYF. The chain couples TRBV7-6 to TRBJ2-5, with 9 bases matching TRBD2. Germline values: CDR1 SGHVS, CDR2 FNYEAQ. V lost 2 bases and J lost 1; bases outside the gene matches: 5. The CDR3 runs to 16 residues.

This sequence joins TRBV5-4 and TRBJ2-2, with TRBD1 matching over 7 bases. Losses at the gene ends were 7 bases for V and 4 bases for J; bases not matched to a gene: 7. The CDR3 has 14 residues. The germline V gene has CDR1 SGHNT and CDR2 YYREEE (reference sequence). The CDR3: CASSGDSFTGELFF. The CDR3 nucleotides are TGTGCCAGCTCAGGGGACAGTTTCACCGGGGAGCTGTTTTTT.

This chain links TRBV1 with TRBJ2-7; the DNA was not used to check the table's D call, TRBD2. TRBV1 constitutes a pseudogene. The CDR3 length is 18 residues. CDR3 residues: CTSSQAASGSYVSYEQYV. The CDR3 DNA reads as TGCACCAGCAGCCAAGCGGCTAGCGGCAGCTACGTTTCCTACGAGCAGTACGTC.

V is TRBV7-8 and J is TRBJ2-7; no definite D call. This CDR3 region has 13 residues. Germline lookup yields CDR1 SGHVS and CDR2 FQNEAQ. Trimming took 1 base from V and 4 from J, leaving 8 bases between them. The CDR3 protein is CASSLGTTYEQYV. CDR3 in DNA: TGTGCCAGCAGCTTAGGCACGACATACGAGCAGTACGTC.

This chain links TRBV19 with TRBJ2-7, with TRBD2 matching over 9 bases. With 4 bases clipped from V and 4 bases from J, the junction kept 5 bases outside the gene matches. Germline assignment: CDR1 LNHDA and CDR2 SQIVND (reference sequence). The CDR3 has 14 amino acids. Written as DNA, the CDR3 is TGTGCCAGTAGTAATAGCGGGGGACGGTACGAGCAGTACTTC. Its translation is CASSNSGGRYEQYF.

In DNA form, the CDR3 reads TGTGCCAGCAGCTTAGCCTACACAGATACGCAGTATTTT. Translation: CASSLAYTDTQYF. The V gene is TRBV11-2, the J gene TRBJ2-3; D gene ambiguous. CDR1 and CDR2 from the germline V gene are SGHAT and FQNNGV. The V end was cut by 1 base, the J end by 2 bases, with 4 bases between. The CDR3 has 13 amino acids.